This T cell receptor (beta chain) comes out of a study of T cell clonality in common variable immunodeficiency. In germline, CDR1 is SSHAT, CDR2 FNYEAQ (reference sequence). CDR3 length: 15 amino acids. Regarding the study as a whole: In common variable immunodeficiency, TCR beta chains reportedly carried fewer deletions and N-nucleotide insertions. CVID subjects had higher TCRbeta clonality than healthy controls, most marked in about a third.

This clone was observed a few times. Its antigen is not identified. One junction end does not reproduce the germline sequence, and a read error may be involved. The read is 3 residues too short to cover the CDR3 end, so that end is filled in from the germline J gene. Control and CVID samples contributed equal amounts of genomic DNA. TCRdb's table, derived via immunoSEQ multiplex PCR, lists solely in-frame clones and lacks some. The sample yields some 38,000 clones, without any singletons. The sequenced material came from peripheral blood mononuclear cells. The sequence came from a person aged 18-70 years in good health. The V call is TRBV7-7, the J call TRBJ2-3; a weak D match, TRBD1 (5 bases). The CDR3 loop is CASSQGARGTDTQYF. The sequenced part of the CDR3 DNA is TGTGCTAGCAGCCAAGGGGCTAGGGGCACAGATACG.